The TCR beta chain under discussion was sequenced for a study of shared clonotypes between healthy human individuals. Cells designated naive CD8 were CD45RO-negative and were positively selected for CCR7, with terminally differentiated effector memory CD45RA+ cells excluded. V dropped 1 base and J dropped 8; count of bases not matched to a gene: 5. CDR3 length equals 15 residues. Germline V gene data show CDR1 as SGHNT and CDR2 as YYREEE (reference sequence). This table comes from immunoSEQ multiplex PCR, and its TCRdb copy is limited to in-frame clones, with some not included. The table includes about 590,000 clones, 95% to 96% detected once.

Sequencing was carried out using naive CD8+ T cells sorted from blood. The chain carries TRBV5-4 and TRBJ1-3, with 11 bases identical to TRBD1. The receptor was derived from a woman aged 25-40 years in good health. The CDR3 DNA is TGTGCCAGCAGCTTGCCCGGGACAGGGGGGGACACCATATATTTT. This sequence encodes CASSLPGTGGDTIYF.